This TCR beta chain was obtained from a study of T cell responses to AZD1222 COVID-19 vaccine. Regarding the study as a whole: Baseline testing showed seropositivity in only six AZD1222 recipients. Vaccine-associated CD4 TCRs spanned spike, dominant at 160-218 and 743-854. White British donors predominated, females outnumbered males, and clonal diversity was possibly underestimated.

Researchers grouped second doses given at about 4 or about 12 weeks into one pool. The assay was immunoSEQ multiplex PCR, and TCRdb's table has in-frame clones only and misses some. Among 95,000 to 130,000 clones, around nine tenths were seen once, and the ten largest hold roughly 1.5%. The CDR3 sequence is 15 residues long. The V end was cut by 5 bases, the J end by 4 bases, with 14 bases between. Germline loops: CDR1 PRHDT, CDR2 FYEKMQ (reference sequence). A word on this clone: Its antigen remains unknown.

The chain has TRBV13 and TRBJ2-2, with D maybe TRBD2 (6 bases). This clonotype originated in an adult who received the AZD1222 COVID-19 vaccine. The source was peripheral blood, collected 28 days after the second AZD1222 dose. The CDR3 DNA reads TGTGCCAGCAGCCCCAGGGAGGCGGGCACCGGGGAGCTGTTTTTT. Its protein product is CASSPREAGTGELFF.